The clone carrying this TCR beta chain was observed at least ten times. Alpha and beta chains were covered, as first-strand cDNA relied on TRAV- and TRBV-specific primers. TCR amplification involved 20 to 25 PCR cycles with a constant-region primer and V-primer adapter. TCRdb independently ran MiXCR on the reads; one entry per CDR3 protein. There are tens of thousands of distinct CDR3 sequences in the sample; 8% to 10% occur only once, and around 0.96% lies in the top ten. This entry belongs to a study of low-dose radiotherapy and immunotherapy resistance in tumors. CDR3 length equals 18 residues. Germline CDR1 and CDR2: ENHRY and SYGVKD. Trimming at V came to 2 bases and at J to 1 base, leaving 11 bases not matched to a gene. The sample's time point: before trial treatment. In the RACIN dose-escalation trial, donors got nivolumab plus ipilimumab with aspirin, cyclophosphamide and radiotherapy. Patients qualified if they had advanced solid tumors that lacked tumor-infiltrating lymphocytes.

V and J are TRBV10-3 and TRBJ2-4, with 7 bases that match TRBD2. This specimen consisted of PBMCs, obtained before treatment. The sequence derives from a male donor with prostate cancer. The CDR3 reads CAISEPGGGDEAKNIQYF. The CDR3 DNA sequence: TGTGCCATCAGTGAGCCGGGTGGGGGGGATGAGGCCAAAAACATTCAGTACTTC.